This entry lists 5 T cell receptor beta chains sequenced from one sample in a study of blood T cells in healthy people across ages. Sample-barcoded 5' priming and a J-beta primer mix drove a second PCR of roughly 6 to 12 cycles. MiXCR, run by TCRdb on the 5' RACE reads, gives a single entry per CDR3 protein. The profile shows fewer than 1.5 million distinct CDR3 sequences, around 42% of them singletons. The specimen was blood. These receptors were collected from a woman between 18 and 29 years old in good health.

CDR3 amino acids: CSARDLVGEQFF. As DNA, the CDR3 is TGCAGTGCTAGAGATCTGGTTGGCGAGCAGTTCTTC. The chain links TRBV20-1 to TRBJ2-1, with D unresolved. The V gene lost 0 bases and the J gene lost 10 bases, with 10 bases spanning the gap. The CDR3 totals 12 residues. The germline gives CDR1 DFQATT, CDR2 SNEGSKA (reference sequence).

This clonotype showed up just a few times. This chain links TRBV15 with TRBJ1-6, with D possibly TRBD1 on 6 matching bases. The V and J ends lost 0 bases and 6 bases respectively, with 15 bases between them. CDR3 length equals 17 residues. CDR1 LNHNV and CDR2 YYDKDF come from the germline V gene (reference sequence). DNA for the CDR3: TGTGCCACCAGCAGAGATAACCCCGGACAGTTTAATTCACCCCTCCACTTT. Amino acids: CATSRDNPGQFNSPLHF.

The chain is built from TRBV7-9 and TRBJ2-1, with 14 bases matching TRBD2. The germline V gene encodes CDR1 SEHNR and CDR2 FQNEAQ (reference sequence). The trim removed 3 bases at V and 7 bases at J, leaving 8 bases unmatched. The CDR3 spans 17 residues. The CDR3: CASSFRTGTSGSNEQFF. CDR3 bases: TGTGCCAGCAGCTTTCGTACGGGGACTAGCGGGAGTAATGAGCAGTTCTTC.

The table lists this clonotype with a few counts. The genes are TRBV28 and TRBJ2-6; D gene ambiguous. V lost 7 bases, J lost 1 base, and 17 bases lay in between. Germline-derived CDR1 and CDR2 are MDHEN and SYDVKM. There are 17 residues in the CDR3. CDR3: CASNFDKAQSGANVLTF. In DNA, the CDR3 is TGTGCCAGCAATTTCGACAAGGCACAATCTGGGGCCAACGTCCTGACTTTC.

The CDR3 coding sequence is TGTGCCAGCAGAACACAGGGGGCAGGTACTGAAGCTTTCTTT. Translating gives CASRTQGAGTEAFF. The chain carries TRBV6-1 and TRBJ1-1; 9 bases agree with TRBD1. J lost 5 bases, V lost 6 bases, and 7 bases had no gene match. Germline CDR1 and CDR2: MNHNS and SASEGT. The CDR3 has 14 residues.